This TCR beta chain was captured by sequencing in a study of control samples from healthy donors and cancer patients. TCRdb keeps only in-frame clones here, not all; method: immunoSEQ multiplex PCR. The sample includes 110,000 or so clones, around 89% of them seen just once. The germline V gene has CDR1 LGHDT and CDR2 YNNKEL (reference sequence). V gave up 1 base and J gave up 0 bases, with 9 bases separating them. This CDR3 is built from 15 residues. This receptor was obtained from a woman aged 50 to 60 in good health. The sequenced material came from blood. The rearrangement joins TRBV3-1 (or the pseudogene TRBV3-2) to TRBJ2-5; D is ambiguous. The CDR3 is CASSQVPPYQETQYF. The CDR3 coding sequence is TGTGCCAGCAGCCAAGTCCCCCCGTACCAAGAGACCCAGTACTTC.